This TCR beta chain was retrieved from a study of blood T cell repertoires in COVID-19. Study-wide background: Some COVID-19 samples were acute and others convalescent; all came from the United States, Italy and Spain. PBMCs, B-cell-depleted T cells, or T cells were the source of the cDNA or gDNA that made up the material.

There are 14 residues in the CDR3. Deletions cut 6 bases from V and 2 bases from J, with 14 bases between. Germline CDR1 is SGHTA and CDR2 is FQGNSA. Per the authors' pipeline: Amplification of reference gene primers was used by the study to estimate nucleated cell counts. Here immunoSEQ multiplex PCR was the method, and the copy in TCRdb shows in-frame clones only, minus some. V and J calls and clone size are copied from that table; D and trimming were computed from the DNA. The repertoire holds 30,000 to 40,000 clones, with over 80% as singletons. The TCR comes from a man older than 75 with active COVID-19. This rearrangement joins TRBV7-2 to TRBJ2-7, with D perhaps matching TRBD2 (7 bases). Material: peripheral blood. The CDR3, as DNA: TGTGCCAGCAGTACCGGGGGGCCAACCTACGAGCAGTACTTC. Translation gives CASSTGGPTYEQYF.